This T cell receptor (beta chain) was profiled in a study of CD8+CD57+ T cells in acquired aplastic anemia. TCR beta VDJ combinations and CDR3 sequences were profiled from genomic DNA. MiXCR, run by TCRdb on the reads, gives a single entry per CDR3 protein. The sample lists around 170,000 distinct CDR3 sequences, approximately 60% occurring once. Germline CDR1 SGDLS, CDR2 YYNGEE. This CDR3 has 13 amino acids. The ends were cut back, 4 bases at V and 7 bases at J, with 14 bases in the middle. The clonotype was recovered from a human donor in good health. Material for sequencing was sorted CD4+, CD8+, or CD8+CD57+ T cells (not recorded which) from PBMCs. The J gene is TRBJ1-1, the V gene TRBV9; no clear D gene. The CDR3: CASSSQIGVEAFF. DNA for the CDR3: TGTGCCAGCAGCTCACAAATCGGGGTTGAAGCTTTCTTT.